The following is a T cell receptor beta chain sequence with its context. Its specificity is unknown. The data belong to a study of T cell responses to AZD1222 COVID-19 vaccine. Study results and limitations: Close to half of spike-specific TCRs reportedly recognize unmutated variant regions. A rise in Spike-specific TCR breadth and depth followed two AZD1222 doses.

The repertoire was sequenced with immunoSEQ multiplex PCR; TCRdb's copy has only in-frame clones and lacks some. The sample lists some 200,000 clones, about 87% occurring once. Germline CDR1 SGHNT, CDR2 YYREEE (reference sequence). Trimming took off 4 bases at V and 0 bases at J, with 17 bases between the two ends. The CDR3 consists of 16 residues. Sequencing was performed on peripheral blood, taken on day 0 of AZD1222 vaccination. This TCR came from an adult in good health. The chain uses TRBV5-4 and TRBJ2-7, with D uncertain. CDR3 sequence (DNA): TGTGCCAGCAGCCCTAGGATGGACGGTAGCTCCTACGAGCAGTACTTC. Protein sequence: CASSPRMDGSSYEQYF.